These 8 T cell receptor beta chains share one sample of origin, sequenced in a study of OX40 agonist ivuxolimab in advanced cancers. TCRdb keeps only in-frame clones here, not all; method: immunoSEQ multiplex PCR. Of approximately 58,000 clones in the sample, 80% to 90% were seen once. The sequences come from CD4+ or CD8+ T cells sorted from blood, collected in a trial of the OX40 agonist ivuxolimab. All receptors derive from an adult with an advanced solid tumor such as melanoma, head and neck, liver or kidney cancer.

The chain joins TRBV14 to TRBJ1-1; no firm D call. The CDR3 totals 18 residues. V was pared by 0 bases and J by 0 bases, with 17 bases between. From germline, CDR1 is SGHDN and CDR2 FVKESK. The DNA for the CDR3 is TGTGCCAGCAGCCAAGATTGGGCCGGGTCACCAATGAACACTGAAGCTTTCTTT. Residues: CASSQDWAGSPMNTEAFF.

The J gene is TRBJ2-6, the V gene TRBV11-2; 11 positions match TRBD1. Germline CDR1 is SGHAT and CDR2 is FQNNGV. CDR3 length: 18 residues. J lost 0 bases, V lost 3 bases, and 4 bases had no gene match. CDR3 amino acids: CASSFSGTGGSGANVLTF. The CDR3 DNA reads as TGTGCCAGCAGCTTCTCCGGGACAGGGGGCTCTGGGGCCAACGTCCTGACTTTC.

V is TRBV5-4 and J is TRBJ1-4, with D unresolved. V lost 3 bases, J lost 8 bases, and 11 bases lay in between. The V gene's germline CDR1 is SGHNT and CDR2 YYREEE (reference sequence). The CDR3 runs 13 residues. The DNA of the CDR3 is TGTGCCAGCAGCTCAGGAGGCTACGAAAAACTGTTTTTT. Protein: CASSSGGYEKLFF.

This sequence joins TRBV7-9 and TRBJ2-1; 7 bases align to TRBD2. There are 17 residues in the CDR3. Looked up from germline, CDR1 is SEHNR and CDR2 is FQNEAQ (reference sequence). The trim removed 5 bases at V and 3 bases at J, leaving 13 bases unmatched. The CDR3 here is CASSRSGASGFYNEQFF. The CDR3 bases are TGTGCCAGCAGCCGTTCCGGTGCTAGCGGCTTCTACAATGAGCAGTTCTTC.

V usage is TRBV7-2 and J usage is TRBJ2-5, with 12 nucleotides matching TRBD2. This CDR3 has 15 residues. Unmatched junction bases numbered 2, after V lost 4 bases and J lost 2 bases. Germline V CDR1 and CDR2: SGHTA, FQGNSA. The CDR3 reads CASSYGLAGQETQYF. CDR3 sequence (DNA): TGTGCCAGCAGCTACGGACTAGCGGGGCAAGAGACCCAGTACTTC.

This clone was seen a single time. The V and J genes are TRBV5-5 and TRBJ2-5, with D perhaps TRBD2 (6 bases). Germline V gene lookup returns CDR1 SGHKS and CDR2 YYEKEE (reference sequence). The CDR3 extends over 14 amino acids. V lost 1 base, J lost 5 bases, and 12 bases lay in between. The CDR3 DNA follows: TGTGCCAGCAGCTTGAGGTCTAGCGCGGAGACCCAGTACTTC. Its translation: CASSLRSSAETQYF.

This chain uses TRBV23-1 with TRBJ2-2; D may be TRBD2 (6 bases). TRBV23-1 is noted as an ORF with a role that remains uncertain. V was trimmed by 0 bases and J by 0 bases, leaving 14 bases between them. This CDR3 is built from 18 residues. The CDR3 nucleotides are TGCGCCAGCAGTCAATCGCACGGAACGGGGGCGAACACCGGGGAGCTGTTTTTT. This encodes CASSQSHGTGANTGELFF.

The genes are TRBV6-5 and TRBJ2-7, with a possible D match to TRBD2 (6 bases). Germline values: CDR1 MNHEY, CDR2 SVGAGI. The CDR3 is made up of 12 amino acids. The CDR3 DNA reads TGTGCGGTCTCCGGAGGGTTGTACGAGCAGTACTTC. This gives the protein CAVSGGLYEQYF.